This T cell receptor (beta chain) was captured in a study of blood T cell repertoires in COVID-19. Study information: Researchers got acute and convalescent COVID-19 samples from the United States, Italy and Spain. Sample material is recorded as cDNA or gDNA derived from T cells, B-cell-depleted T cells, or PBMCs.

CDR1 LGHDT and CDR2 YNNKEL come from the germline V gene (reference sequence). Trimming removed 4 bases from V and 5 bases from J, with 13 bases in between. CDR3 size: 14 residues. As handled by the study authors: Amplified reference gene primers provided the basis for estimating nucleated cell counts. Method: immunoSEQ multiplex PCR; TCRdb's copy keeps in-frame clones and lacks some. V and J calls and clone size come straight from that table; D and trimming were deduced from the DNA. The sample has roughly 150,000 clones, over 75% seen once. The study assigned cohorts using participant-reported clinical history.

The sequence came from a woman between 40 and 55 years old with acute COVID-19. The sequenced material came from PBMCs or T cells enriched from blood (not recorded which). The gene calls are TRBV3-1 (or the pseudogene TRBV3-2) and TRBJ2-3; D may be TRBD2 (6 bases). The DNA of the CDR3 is TGTGCCAGCAGCCCCGGGGGACGGATAGATACGCAGTATTTT. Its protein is CASSPGGRIDTQYF.